This T cell receptor (beta chain) was observed in a study of blood T cells in healthy people across ages. Overall study results and limits: Higher diversity, along with more naive CD4+ cells, distinguished long-lived donors from aged donors. Without sorted subsets, naive and antigen-experienced compartments could not be conclusively compared. Observed TCR beta diversity per million T cells went down as age went up. This fall followed a roughly linear course with age.

Looked up from germline, CDR1 is SGHDN and CDR2 is FVKESK. CDR3 length: 16 residues. The donors, all healthy, were Caucasians living in Russia, aged roughly 6 to 100. On this clonotype: What it binds is unknown.

Through a sample-barcoded 5' primer and a J-beta primer mix, a second PCR was run for roughly 7 to 11 cycles. TCRdb redid the calling of the 5' RACE reads with MiXCR, one entry per CDR3 protein. The data hold around 1,500,000 distinct CDR3 sequences, with 28% observed a single time. V is TRBV14 and J is TRBJ2-4; a weak D match, TRBD2 (5 bases). The J call may not be correct, given that the DNA end is closer to TRBJ2-7. The sequence came from a woman in her twenties or thirties in good health. Sequencing was performed on blood. CDR3 residues: CASSQGVGKGSYEQYF. In DNA, the CDR3 is TGTGCCAGCAGCCAAGGCGTCGGGAAAGGGTCCTACGAGCAGTACTTC.